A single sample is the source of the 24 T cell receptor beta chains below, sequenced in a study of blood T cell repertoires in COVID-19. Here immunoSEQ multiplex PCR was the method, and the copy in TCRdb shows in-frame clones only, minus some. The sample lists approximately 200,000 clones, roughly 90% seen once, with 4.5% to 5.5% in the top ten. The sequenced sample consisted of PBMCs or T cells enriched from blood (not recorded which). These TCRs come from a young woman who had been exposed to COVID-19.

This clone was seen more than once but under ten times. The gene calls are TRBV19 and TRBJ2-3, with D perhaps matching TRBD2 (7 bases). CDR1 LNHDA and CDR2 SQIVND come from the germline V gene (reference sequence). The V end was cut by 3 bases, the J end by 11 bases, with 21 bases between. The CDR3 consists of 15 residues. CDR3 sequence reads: CASSILVGGASGQYF. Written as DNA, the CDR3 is TGTGCCAGTAGTATTCTCGTGGGGGGGGCTAGCGGGCAGTATTTT.

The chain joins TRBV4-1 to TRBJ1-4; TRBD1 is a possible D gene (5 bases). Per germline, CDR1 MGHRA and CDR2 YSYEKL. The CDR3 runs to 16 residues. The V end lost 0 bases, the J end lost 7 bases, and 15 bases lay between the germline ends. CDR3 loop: CASSQESGRKGEKLFF. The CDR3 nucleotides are TGCGCCAGCAGCCAAGAGTCAGGGCGGAAGGGTGAAAAACTGTTTTTT.

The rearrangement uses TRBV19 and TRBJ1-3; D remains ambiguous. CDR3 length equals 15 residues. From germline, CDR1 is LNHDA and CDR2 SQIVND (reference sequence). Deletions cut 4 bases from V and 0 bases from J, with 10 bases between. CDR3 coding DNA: TGTGCCAGTAGTACAACGACTTACTCTGGAAACACCATATATTTT. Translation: CASSTTTYSGNTIYF.

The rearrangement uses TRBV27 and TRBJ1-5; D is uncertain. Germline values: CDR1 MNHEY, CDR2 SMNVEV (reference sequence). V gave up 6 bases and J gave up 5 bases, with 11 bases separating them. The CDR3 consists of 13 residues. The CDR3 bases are TGTGCCAGCAGGGTCGGAGAATATCAGCCCCAGCATTTT. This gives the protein CASRVGEYQPQHF.

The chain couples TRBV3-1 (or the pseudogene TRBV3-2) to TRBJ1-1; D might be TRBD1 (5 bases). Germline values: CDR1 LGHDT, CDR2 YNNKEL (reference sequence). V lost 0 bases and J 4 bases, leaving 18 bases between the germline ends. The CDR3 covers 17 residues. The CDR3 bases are TGTGCCAGCAGCCAAGATCTAACCCTAGCGGGGACCACTGAAGCTTTCTTT. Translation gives CASSQDLTLAGTTEAFF.

The CDR3 DNA sequence: TGTGCCAGCAGCTTACGCCACCGGACAGGCTCGAACACCGGGGAGCTGTTTTTT. Protein: CASSLRHRTGSNTGELFF. The genes are TRBV7-6 and TRBJ2-2; TRBD1 aligns across 7 bases. Germline V CDR1 and CDR2: SGHVS, FNYEAQ. V gave up 2 bases and J gave up 0 bases; unmatched junction bases: 9. This CDR3 is 18 amino acids long.

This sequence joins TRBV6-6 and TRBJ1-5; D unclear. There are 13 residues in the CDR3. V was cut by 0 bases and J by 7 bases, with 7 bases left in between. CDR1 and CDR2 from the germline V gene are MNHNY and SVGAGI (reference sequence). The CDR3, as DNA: TGTGCCAGCAGTTACTCGGGAGAACAGCCCCAGCATTTT. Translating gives CASSYSGEQPQHF.

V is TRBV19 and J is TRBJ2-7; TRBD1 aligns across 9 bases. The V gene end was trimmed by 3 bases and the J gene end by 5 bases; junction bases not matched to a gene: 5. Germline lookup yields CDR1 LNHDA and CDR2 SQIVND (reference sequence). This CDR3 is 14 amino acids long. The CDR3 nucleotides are TGTGCCAGTAGTATGGGACAGGGCCTGGACGAGCAGTACTTC. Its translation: CASSMGQGLDEQYF.

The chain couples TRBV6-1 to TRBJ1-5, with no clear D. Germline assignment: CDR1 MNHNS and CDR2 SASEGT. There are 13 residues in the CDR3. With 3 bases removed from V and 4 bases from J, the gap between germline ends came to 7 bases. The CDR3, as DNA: TGTGCCAGCAGTGAGTTACTGAATCAGCCCCAGCATTTT. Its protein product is CASSELLNQPQHF.

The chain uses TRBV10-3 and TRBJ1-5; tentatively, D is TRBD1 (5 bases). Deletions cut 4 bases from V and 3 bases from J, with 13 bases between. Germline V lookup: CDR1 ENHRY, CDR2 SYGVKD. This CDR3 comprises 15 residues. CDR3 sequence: CAISVGGEANQPQHF. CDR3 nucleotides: TGTGCCATCAGTGTGGGAGGGGAGGCCAATCAGCCCCAGCATTTT.

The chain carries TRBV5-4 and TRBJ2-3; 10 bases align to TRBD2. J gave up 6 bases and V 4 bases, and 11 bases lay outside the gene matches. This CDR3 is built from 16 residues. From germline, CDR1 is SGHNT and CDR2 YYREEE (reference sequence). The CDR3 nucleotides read TGTGCCAGCAGCCCGCCCGGACTAGCGGTCTGGGATACGCAGTATTTT. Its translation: CASSPPGLAVWDTQYF.

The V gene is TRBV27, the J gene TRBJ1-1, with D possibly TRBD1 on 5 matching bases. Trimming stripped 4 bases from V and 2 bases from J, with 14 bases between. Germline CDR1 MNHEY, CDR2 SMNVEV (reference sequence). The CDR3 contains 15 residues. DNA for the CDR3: TGTGCCAGCAGTTCCACGCGGGGGATTAACACTGAAGCTTTCTTT. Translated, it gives CASSSTRGINTEAFF.

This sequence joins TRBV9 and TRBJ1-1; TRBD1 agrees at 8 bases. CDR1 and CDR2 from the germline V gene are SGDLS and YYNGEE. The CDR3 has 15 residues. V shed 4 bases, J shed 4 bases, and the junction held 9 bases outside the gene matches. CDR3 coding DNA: TGTGCCAGCAGCACGACGACAGGGGCGGGCACTGAAGCTTTCTTT. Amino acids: CASSTTTGAGTEAFF.

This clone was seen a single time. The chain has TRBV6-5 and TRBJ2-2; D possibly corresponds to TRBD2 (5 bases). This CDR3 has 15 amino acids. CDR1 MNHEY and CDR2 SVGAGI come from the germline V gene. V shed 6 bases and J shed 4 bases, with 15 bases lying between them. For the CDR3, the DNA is TGTGCCAGCAGCTCCCTGGGAGCCGGCACCGGGGAGCTGTTTTTT. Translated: CASSSLGAGTGELFF.

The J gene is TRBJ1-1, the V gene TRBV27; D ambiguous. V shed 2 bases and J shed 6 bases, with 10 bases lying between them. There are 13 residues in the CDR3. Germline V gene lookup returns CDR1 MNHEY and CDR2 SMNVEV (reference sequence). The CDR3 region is CASSLRRSSEAFF. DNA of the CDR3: TGTGCCAGCAGTTTACGTCGGTCCTCTGAAGCTTTCTTT.

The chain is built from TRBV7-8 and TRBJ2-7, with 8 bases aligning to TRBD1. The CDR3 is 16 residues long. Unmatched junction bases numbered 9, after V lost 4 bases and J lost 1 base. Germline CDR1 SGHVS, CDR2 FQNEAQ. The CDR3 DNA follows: TGTGCCAGCAGCTCAGAAGGACAGGGCCTTTCCTACGAGCAGTACTTC. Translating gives CASSSEGQGLSYEQYF.

CDR3 loop: CASLTGTGTRNEQFF. The CDR3 DNA follows: TGCGCCAGTCTCACCGGGACAGGGACGAGGAATGAGCAGTTCTTC. The genes are TRBV5-1 and TRBJ2-1; 9 bases are shared with TRBD1. V shed 8 bases, J shed 7 bases, and the junction held 13 bases outside the gene matches. Germline CDR1 reads SGHRS; CDR2 reads YFSETQ. CDR3 length equals 15 residues.

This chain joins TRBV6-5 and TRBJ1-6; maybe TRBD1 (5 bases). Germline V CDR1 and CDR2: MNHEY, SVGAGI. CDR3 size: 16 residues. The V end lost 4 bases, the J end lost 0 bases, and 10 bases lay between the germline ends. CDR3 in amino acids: CASSFDSSSYNSPLHF. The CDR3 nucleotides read TGTGCCAGCAGTTTTGACAGCAGCTCCTATAATTCACCCCTCCACTTT.

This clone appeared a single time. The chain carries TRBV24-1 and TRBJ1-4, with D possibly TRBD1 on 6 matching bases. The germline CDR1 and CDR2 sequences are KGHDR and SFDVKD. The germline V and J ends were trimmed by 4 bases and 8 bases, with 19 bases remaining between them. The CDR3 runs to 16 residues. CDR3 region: CATSDPTAGEKEKLFF. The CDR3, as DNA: TGTGCCACCAGTGACCCCACCGCAGGGGAAAAAGAAAAACTGTTTTTT.

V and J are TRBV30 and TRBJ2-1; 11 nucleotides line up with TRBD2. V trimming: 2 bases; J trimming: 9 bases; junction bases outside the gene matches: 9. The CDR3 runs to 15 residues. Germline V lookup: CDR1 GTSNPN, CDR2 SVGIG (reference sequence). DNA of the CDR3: TGTGCCTGGAGTTTATTAGCGGGGGGGCATGGTGAGCAGTTCTTC. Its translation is CAWSLLAGGHGEQFF. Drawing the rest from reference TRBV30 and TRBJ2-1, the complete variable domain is SQTIHQWPATLVQPVGSPLSLECTVEGTSNPNLYWYRQAAGRGLQLLFYSVGIGQISSEVPQNLSASRPQDRQFILSSKKLLLSDSGFYLCAWSLLAGGHGEQFFGPGTRLTVL.

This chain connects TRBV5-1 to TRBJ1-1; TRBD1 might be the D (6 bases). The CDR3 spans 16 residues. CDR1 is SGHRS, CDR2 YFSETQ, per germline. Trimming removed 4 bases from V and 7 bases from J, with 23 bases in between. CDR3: CASSPAHPTGQVEAFF. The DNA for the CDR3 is TGCGCCAGCAGCCCAGCCCATCCGACGGGACAAGTTGAAGCTTTCTTT.

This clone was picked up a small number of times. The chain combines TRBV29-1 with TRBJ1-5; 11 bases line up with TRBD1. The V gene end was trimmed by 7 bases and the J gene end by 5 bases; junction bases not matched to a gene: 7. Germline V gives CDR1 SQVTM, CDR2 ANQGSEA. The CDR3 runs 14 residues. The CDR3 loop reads CSARGQGEHQPQHF. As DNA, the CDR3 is TGCAGCGCCAGGGGACAGGGGGAGCATCAGCCCCAGCATTTT.

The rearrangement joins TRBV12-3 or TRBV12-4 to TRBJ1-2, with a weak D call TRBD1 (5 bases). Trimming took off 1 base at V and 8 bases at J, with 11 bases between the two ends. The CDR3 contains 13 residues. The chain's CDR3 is CASSLVRQRGYTF. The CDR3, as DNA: TGTGCCAGCAGTTTAGTCAGACAGAGGGGCTACACCTTC.

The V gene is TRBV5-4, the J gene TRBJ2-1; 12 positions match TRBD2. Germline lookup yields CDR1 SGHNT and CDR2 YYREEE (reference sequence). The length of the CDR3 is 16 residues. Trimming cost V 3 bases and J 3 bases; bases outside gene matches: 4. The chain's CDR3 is CASSSLAGGFYNEQFF. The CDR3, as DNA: TGTGCCAGCAGCTCGCTAGCGGGGGGGTTCTACAATGAGCAGTTCTTC.